The 28 T cell receptor beta chains below were found in one sample sequenced in a study of blood T cell repertoires in COVID-19 (dated by TCRdb to about 2020). To prepare the library, the immunoSEQ multiplex PCR assay was applied. Drawn from immuneACCESS, this table holds only the in-frame rearrangements with V and J called that TCRdb kept. Clones are partly lost; checked studies trace under half to an unresolved V gene and leave the rest unexplained. The sample records more than 100,000 clones, about four fifths of which are singletons. Clones ranked in the top ten supply 15% to 20% of the sample. Input material: peripheral blood. The receptors shown here come from a woman of 80 years or more with acute or convalescent COVID-19.

This clone came up once. V usage is TRBV29-1 and J usage is TRBJ1-1; TRBD1 agrees at 11 bases. CDR3 length: 11 residues. Germline lookup yields CDR1 SQVTM and CDR2 ANQGSEA. Germline trimming cut 7 bases from V and 7 bases from J; bases unmatched to any gene: 2. DNA of the CDR3: TGCAGCGCAGGGACAGGGGGTGAAGCTTTCTTT. This encodes CSAGTGGEAFF.

This chain joins TRBV6-6 and TRBJ1-5, with TRBD1 as a possible D gene (6 bases). This CDR3 has 12 residues. The V and J ends lost 6 bases and 7 bases respectively, with 10 bases between them. Germline V CDR1 and CDR2: MNHNY, SVGAGI (reference sequence). CDR3 coding DNA: TGTGCCAGCAGACCGGGACAACAGCCCCAGCATTTT. As protein: CASRPGQQPQHF.

The V call is TRBV14, the J call TRBJ2-1; TRBD1 matches 7 bases. Germline CDR1 is SGHDN and CDR2 is FVKESK. After removal of 0 bases from V and 2 bases from J, the junction contained 1 base not matched to a gene. The length of the CDR3 is 15 residues. CDR3 sequence: CASSQEQGAYNEQFF. CDR3 nucleotides: TGTGCCAGCAGCCAAGAGCAGGGGGCCTACAATGAGCAGTTCTTC. Drawing the rest from reference TRBV14 and TRBJ2-1, the complete variable domain is EAGVTQFPSHSVIEKGQTVTLRCDPISGHDNLYWYRRVMGKEIKFLLHFVKESKQDESGMPNNRFLAERTGGTYSTLKVQPAELEDSGVYFCASSQEQGAYNEQFFGPGTRLTVL.

This clone was seen a single time. V and J are TRBV27 and TRBJ1-2, with TRBD1 identical over 10 bases. Germline V gene data show CDR1 as MNHEY and CDR2 as SMNVEV (reference sequence). J gave up 5 bases and V 5 bases, and 8 bases lay outside the gene matches. This CDR3 is 15 amino acids long. CDR3 amino acids: CASSPTGTGAYGYTF. As DNA, the CDR3 is TGTGCCAGCAGTCCAACCGGGACAGGGGCTTATGGCTACACCTTC.

Here the CDR3 DNA reads TGTGCCAGCAGCGTAGGGGCAGGGGGAGGAGAGACCCAGTACTTC. It codes for CASSVGAGGGETQYF. The chain links TRBV9 to TRBJ2-5; tentative D call: TRBD1 (7 bases). The germline gives CDR1 SGDLS, CDR2 YYNGEE. The CDR3 extends over 15 amino acids. Trimming stripped 0 bases from V and 4 bases from J, with 13 bases between.

This chain connects TRBV9 to TRBJ2-1; D is possibly TRBD1 (6 bases). The germline gives CDR1 SGDLS, CDR2 YYNGEE. CDR3 length equals 16 residues. V lost 0 bases to trimming and J lost 3 bases, with 13 bases between them. CDR3 sequence reads: CASSVASQGIYNEQFF. The CDR3 region has the DNA TGTGCCAGCAGCGTAGCCTCCCAGGGGATCTACAATGAGCAGTTCTTC. Full variable domain (remainder filled in from reference TRBV9 and TRBJ2-1): DSGVTQTPKHLITATGQRVTLRCSPRSGDLSVYWYQQSLDQGLQFLIQYYNGEERAKGNILERFSAQQFPDLHSELNLSSLELGDSALYFCASSVASQGIYNEQFFGPGTRLTVL.

The CDR3: CASSWEEGSPLHF. The CDR3 DNA reads TGTGCCAGCAGCTGGGAGGAGGGCTCACCCCTCCACTTT. This chain uses TRBV11-2 with TRBJ1-6; D unclear. The CDR3 contains 13 residues. V gave up 4 bases and J gave up 10 bases, with 11 bases separating them. Germline V gives CDR1 SGHAT, CDR2 FQNNGV.

The rearrangement uses TRBV29-1 and TRBJ2-2; D possibly corresponds to TRBD2 (5 bases). V was clipped by 3 bases and J by 5 bases, with 10 bases between them. This CDR3 has 13 residues. From germline, CDR1 is SQVTM and CDR2 ANQGSEA. The CDR3 sequence: CSVDEGGTGELFF. DNA for the CDR3: TGCAGCGTTGACGAGGGCGGAACCGGGGAGCTGTTTTTT.

The J gene is TRBJ1-2, the V gene TRBV6-1, with 7 bases aligning to TRBD1. Germline CDR1 is MNHNS and CDR2 is SASEGT. V trimming: 3 bases; J trimming: 5 bases; junction bases outside the gene matches: 6. The CDR3 loop spans 14 amino acids. Here the CDR3 DNA reads TGTGCCAGCAGTGAGACAGGGTTGAGGTATGGCTACACCTTC. Encoded protein: CASSETGLRYGYTF.

The chain uses TRBV30 and TRBJ1-5; the D gene is possibly TRBD1 (6 bases). V was pared by 0 bases and J by 10 bases, with 16 bases between. CDR3 length equals 14 residues. Germline loops: CDR1 GTSNPN, CDR2 SVGIG (reference sequence). The CDR3 DNA sequence: TGTGCCTGGAGTGTTTCACAGGGTGGTCAACCCCAGCATTTT. It encodes CAWSVSQGGQPQHF.

The chain is built from TRBV2 and TRBJ1-5; the D gene is possibly TRBD1 (5 bases). The germline V gene encodes CDR1 SNHLY and CDR2 FYNNEI. The CDR3 extends over 15 amino acids. The V and J ends lost 4 bases and 2 bases respectively, with 12 bases between them. The CDR3 DNA is TGTGCCAGCAGTGCAAAACAGGCCCGCAATCAGCCCCAGCATTTT. The encoded protein is CASSAKQARNQPQHF.

The chain employs TRBV30 and TRBJ1-4, with 7 bases matching TRBD1. The V segment lost 2 bases and the J segment 10 bases; nucleotides outside the gene matches: 10. The CDR3 totals 14 residues. Per the germline V gene, CDR1 is GTSNPN and CDR2 is SVGIG (reference sequence). The CDR3 loop is CAWSPDRASGKLFF. CDR3 coding DNA: TGTGCCTGGAGTCCAGACAGGGCAAGTGGAAAACTGTTTTTT.

V and J are TRBV14 and TRBJ2-3; 12 bases fit TRBD2. CDR1 and CDR2 (germline): SGHDN, FVKESK. The J segment lost 6 bases and the V segment lost 1 base, leaving 5 bases of the junction unmatched. This CDR3 is built from 16 residues. The CDR3 DNA follows: TGTGCCAGCAGCCAAGTCGGACTAGCGGGACGGGATACGCAGTATTTT. It encodes CASSQVGLAGRDTQYF. The full variable domain, in which reference TRBV14 and TRBJ2-3 provide the parts outside the CDR3, is EAGVTQFPSHSVIEKGQTVTLRCDPISGHDNLYWYRRVMGKEIKFLLHFVKESKQDESGMPNNRFLAERTGGTYSTLKVQPAELEDSGVYFCASSQVGLAGRDTQYFGPGTRLTVL.

The chain has TRBV6-6 and TRBJ2-5, with TRBD1 matching 8 bases. This CDR3 comprises 13 residues. Germline trimming cut 8 bases from V and 2 bases from J; bases unmatched to any gene: 4. Germline values: CDR1 MNHNY, CDR2 SVGAGI (reference sequence). The CDR3, as DNA: TGTGCCAGCGCCACAGGGGGGCAAGAGACCCAGTACTTC. The encoded protein is CASATGGQETQYF.

The chain is built from TRBV18 and TRBJ1-5; 9 nucleotides match TRBD1. CDR1 is KGHSH, CDR2 LQKENI, per germline. This CDR3 is built from 14 residues. V shed 6 bases and J 5 bases; nucleotides not matched to a gene: 5. CDR3 loop: CASSRDRGDQPQHF. The CDR3 DNA reads as TGTGCCAGCTCCCGAGACAGGGGGGATCAGCCCCAGCATTTT. The whole variable domain, remainder taken from reference TRBV18 and TRBJ1-5, is NAGVMQNPRHLVRRRGQEARLRCSPMKGHSHVYWYRQLPEEGLKFMVYLQKENIIDESGMPKERFSAEFPKEGPSILRIQQVVRGDSAAYFCASSRDRGDQPQHFGDGTRLSIL.

The gene calls are TRBV7-2 and TRBJ2-1, with TRBD2 identical over 8 bases. V dropped 5 bases and J dropped 7; count of bases not matched to a gene: 7. This CDR3 contains 14 residues. Per the germline V gene, CDR1 is SGHTA and CDR2 is FQGNSA. CDR3 residues: CASSLLGLVNEQFF. The DNA of the CDR3 is TGTGCCAGCAGCCTACTGGGACTAGTGAATGAGCAGTTCTTC. The full variable domain, its missing parts supplied by reference TRBV7-2 and TRBJ2-1, is GAGVSQSPSNKVTEKGKDVELRCDPISGHTALYWYRQSLGQGLEFLIYFQGNSAPDKSGLPSDRFSAERTGGSVSTLTIQRTQQEDSAVYLCASSLLGLVNEQFFGPGTRLTVL.

This rearrangement joins TRBV2 to TRBJ2-3; a possible D gene is TRBD1 (5 bases). CDR3 length: 18 amino acids. V was clipped by 2 bases and J by 4 bases, with 22 bases between them. CDR1 and CDR2 (germline): SNHLY, FYNNEI. CDR3 bases: TGTGCCAGCAGTGAAAGGTCAGGGTGGCGGAGCTCTTCAGATACGCAGTATTTT. This translates into CASSERSGWRSSSDTQYF.

The chain has TRBV5-5 and TRBJ1-5, with unresolved D. V shed 2 bases and J shed 0 bases, with 6 bases lying between them. This CDR3 is 14 amino acids long. The germline gives CDR1 SGHKS, CDR2 YYEKEE (reference sequence). The DNA of the CDR3 is TGTGCCAGCAGCTTCTTTTATAGCAATCAGCCCCAGCATTTT. Its translation is CASSFFYSNQPQHF.

This chain joins TRBV10-2 and TRBJ1-2; TRBD1 matches 11 bases. The junction had 8 bases not matched to a gene; V was cut back by 7 bases and J by 7 bases. The CDR3 has 14 amino acids. Germline-derived CDR1 and CDR2 are WSHSY and SAAADI. In nucleotides, the CDR3 is TGCGCCAGCATGATCGGACAGGGGGCACGTGGCTACACCTTC. Translation: CASMIGQGARGYTF.

The J gene is TRBJ1-1, the V gene TRBV7-9; D might be TRBD1 (5 bases). The CDR3 extends over 15 amino acids. Between the trimmed V and J ends, which lost 1 base and 3 bases, there was a span of 12 bases. The germline V gene has CDR1 SEHNR and CDR2 FQNEAQ (reference sequence). The CDR3 coding sequence is TGTGCCAGCAGCTTAGGACAAGGGGACTACACTGAAGCTTTCTTT. It codes for CASSLGQGDYTEAFF.

This chain joins TRBV27 and TRBJ2-2, with 7 bases fitting TRBD1. V dropped 5 bases and J dropped 5; count of bases not matched to a gene: 8. The CDR3 length is 15 residues. Germline assignment: CDR1 MNHEY and CDR2 SMNVEV (reference sequence). The CDR3 nucleotides are TGTGCCAGCAGTCATAGGGACAGTAAAACCGGGGAGCTGTTTTTT. Protein: CASSHRDSKTGELFF.

The table lists this clone with a count of one. V gene TRBV7-2 combines with J gene TRBJ2-1; 9 bases fit TRBD2. The V gene's germline CDR1 is SGHTA and CDR2 FQGNSA. V gave up 7 bases and J gave up 2 bases; unmatched junction bases: 9. The CDR3 contains 16 residues. This CDR3 reads CASTLSGSGPYNEQFF. The CDR3 nucleotides are TGTGCCAGCACCCTTAGCGGGAGTGGGCCCTACAATGAGCAGTTCTTC.

The chain combines TRBV5-4 with TRBJ2-7; no reliable D call. This CDR3 has 12 residues. Per the germline V gene, CDR1 is SGHNT and CDR2 is YYREEE (reference sequence). V lost 2 bases to trimming and J lost 7 bases, with 10 bases between them. CDR3 amino acids: CASSLPTGEQYF. The CDR3 coding sequence is TGTGCCAGCAGCTTACCCACCGGGGAGCAGTACTTC. Using reference TRBV5-4 and TRBJ2-7 for the parts outside the CDR3, the full variable domain is ETGVTQSPTHLIKTRGQQVTLRCSSQSGHNTVSWYQQALGQGPQFIFQYYREEENGRGNFPPRFSGLQFPNYSSELNVNALELDDSALYLCASSLPTGEQYFGPGTRLTVT.

The V call is TRBV7-9, the J call TRBJ1-1, with 7 bases aligning to TRBD1. Trimming took 2 bases from V and 2 from J; bases not matched to a gene: 5. The germline CDR1 and CDR2 sequences are SEHNR and FQNEAQ (reference sequence). There are 15 residues in the CDR3. In DNA form, the CDR3 reads TGTGCCAGCAGCTTACAGACAGGGCCCAACACTGAAGCTTTCTTT. Amino acids: CASSLQTGPNTEAFF.

This chain joins TRBV10-3 and TRBJ1-2; a possible D gene is TRBD1 (5 bases). Germline values: CDR1 ENHRY, CDR2 SYGVKD. V was shortened by 8 bases and J by 7 bases, with 11 bases between the two germline ends. This CDR3 has 11 amino acids. CDR3 protein: CAIGGEGGYTF. CDR3 DNA: TGTGCCATCGGGGGGGAAGGTGGCTACACCTTC.

The rearrangement uses TRBV9 and TRBJ1-3, with 12 bases fitting TRBD1. V dropped 0 bases and J dropped 4; count of bases not matched to a gene: 8. This CDR3 has 18 amino acids. Germline CDR1 reads SGDLS; CDR2 reads YYNGEE. The DNA of the CDR3 is TGTGCCAGCAGCGTAGCTCCCGCCGGGACAGGGGGCGGAAACACCATATATTTT. Residues: CASSVAPAGTGGGNTIYF.

This clone was seen a single time. For the CDR3, the DNA is TGTGCCAGCAGTTATACCGGACAGGTCGGCGAGCAGTACTTC. As protein: CASSYTGQVGEQYF. V usage is TRBV6-2 or TRBV6-3 and J usage is TRBJ2-7; 7 bases match TRBD1. The CDR3 totals 14 residues. Germline assignment: CDR1 MNHEY and CDR2 SVGEGT. Losses at the gene ends were 3 bases for V and 6 bases for J; bases not matched to a gene: 8.

The DNA for the CDR3 is TGTGCCAGCTCCCCCGGGGGTGGTGAGCAGTACTTC. Encoded protein: CASSPGGGEQYF. V is TRBV18 and J is TRBJ2-7, with D possibly TRBD2 on 6 matching bases. CDR3 length: 12 amino acids. The germline V and J ends were trimmed by 6 bases and 7 bases, with 13 bases remaining between them. Germline loops: CDR1 KGHSH, CDR2 LQKENI.